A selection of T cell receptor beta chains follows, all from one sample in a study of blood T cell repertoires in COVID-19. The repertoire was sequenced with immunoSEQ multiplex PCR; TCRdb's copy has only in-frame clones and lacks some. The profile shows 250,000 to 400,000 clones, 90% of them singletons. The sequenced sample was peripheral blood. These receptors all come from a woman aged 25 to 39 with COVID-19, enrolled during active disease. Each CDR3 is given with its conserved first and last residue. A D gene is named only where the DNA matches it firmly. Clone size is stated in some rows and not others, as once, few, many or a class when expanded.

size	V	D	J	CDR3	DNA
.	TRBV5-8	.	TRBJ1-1	CASSLRRGANTEAFF	TGTGCCAGCAGCTTGAGGCGGGGGGCGAACACTGAAGCTTTCTTT
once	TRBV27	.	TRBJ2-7	CASSLGGGPPYEQYF	TGTGCCAGCAGCCTAGGCGGGGGCCCGCCATACGAGCAGTACTTC
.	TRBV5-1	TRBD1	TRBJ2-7	CASSWTGGGYEQYF	TGCGCCAGCAGCTGGACAGGGGGCGGGTACGAGCAGTACTTC
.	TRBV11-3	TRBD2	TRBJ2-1	CASSFSGSSYYNEQFF	TGTGCCAGCAGCTTTAGCGGGAGTTCGTATTACAATGAGCAGTTCTTC
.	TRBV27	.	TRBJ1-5	CASGNEQPQHF	TGTGCCAGCGGCAACGAACAGCCCCAGCATTTT
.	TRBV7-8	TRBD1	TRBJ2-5	CASSSTFGTGSETQYF	TGTGCCAGCAGCTCTACCTTTGGGACAGGGTCGGAGACCCAGTACTTC
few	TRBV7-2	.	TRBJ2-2	CASSLVVTRQAGELFF	TGTGCCAGCAGCTTAGTGGTGACCCGCCAGGCCGGGGAGCTGTTTTTT
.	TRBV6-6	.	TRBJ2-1	CASSNDLPRVRASSYNEQFF	TGTGCCAGCAGCAACGATTTGCCCAGGGTGAGAGCGAGCTCCTACAATGAGCAGTTCTTC
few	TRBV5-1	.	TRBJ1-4	CASKRGENEKLFF	TGCGCCAGCAAGCGGGGAGAGAATGAAAAACTGTTTTTT
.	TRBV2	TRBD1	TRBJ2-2	CASSDAVTGTGELFF	TGTGCCAGCAGTGATGCAGTGACAGGGACCGGGGAGCTGTTTTTT
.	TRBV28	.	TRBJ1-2	CASSQTGLLYGYTF	TGTGCCAGCAGCCAAACAGGTTTACTTTATGGCTACACCTTC
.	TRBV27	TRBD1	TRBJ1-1	CASSTQGETEAFF	TGTGCCAGCAGTACCCAGGGGGAGACTGAAGCTTTCTTT
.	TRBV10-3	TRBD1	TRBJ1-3	CAIRGAGGSGNTIYF	TGTGCCATCAGGGGAGCAGGGGGCTCTGGAAACACCATATATTTT
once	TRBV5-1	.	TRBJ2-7	CASSLILGEAEQYF	TGCGCCAGCAGCTTGATTTTAGGTGAAGCGGAGCAGTACTTC
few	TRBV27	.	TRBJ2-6	CASSPRQAGANVLTF	TGTGCCAGCAGTCCCAGACAAGCTGGGGCCAACGTCCTGACTTTC
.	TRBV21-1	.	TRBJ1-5	CASSKGGQGNQPQHF	TGTGCCAGCAGCAAAGGGGGGCAGGGTAACCAGCCCCAGCATTTT
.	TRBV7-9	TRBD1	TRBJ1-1	CASSLGDRGLNTEAFF	TGTGCCAGCAGCTTAGGGGACAGGGGGCTCAACACTGAAGCTTTCTTT
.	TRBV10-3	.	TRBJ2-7	CAIGEAYEQYF	TGTGCCATCGGAGAGGCTTACGAGCAGTACTTC
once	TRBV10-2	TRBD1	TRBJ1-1	CASSESRTGLNTEAFF	TGCGCCAGCAGTGAGTCGAGGACAGGGTTGAACACTGAAGCTTTCTTT
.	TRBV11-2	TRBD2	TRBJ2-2	CASSLTSGSDTGELFF	TGTGCCAGCAGCTTAACTAGCGGGAGTGACACCGGGGAGCTGTTTTTT
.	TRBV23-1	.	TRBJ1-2	CASSQPAGRGKNGYTF	TGCGCCAGCAGTCAACCCGCCGGTAGGGGGAAAAATGGCTACACCTTC
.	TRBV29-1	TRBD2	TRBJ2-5	CSVPGTSRETQYF	TGCAGCGTTCCAGGGACTAGCAGGGAGACCCAGTACTTC
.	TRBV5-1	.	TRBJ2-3	CASRSSSTDTQYF	TGCGCCAGCAGGTCCTCTAGCACAGATACGCAGTATTTT
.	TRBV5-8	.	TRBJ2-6	CASSLGNPGGANVLTF	TGTGCCAGCAGCTTGGGGAACCCCGGGGGGGCCAACGTCCTGACTTTC
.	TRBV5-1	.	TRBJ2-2	CASSLTGATGELFF	TGCGCCAGCAGCTTGACGGGAGCCACCGGGGAGCTGTTTTTT
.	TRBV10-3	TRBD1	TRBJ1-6	CAISDQTGPISSPLHF	TGTGCCATCAGTGATCAGACAGGGCCGATCTCTTCACCCCTCCACTTT
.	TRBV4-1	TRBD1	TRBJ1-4	CASSQSGTGNEKLFF	TGCGCCAGCAGCCAATCCGGGACAGGGAATGAAAAACTGTTTTTT
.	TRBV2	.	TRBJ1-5	CASSETTGSNQPQHF	TGTGCCAGCAGTGAGACTACTGGGAGCAATCAGCCCCAGCATTTT
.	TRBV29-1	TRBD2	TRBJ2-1	CSVEGLAGVGVEQFF	TGCAGCGTTGAGGGACTAGCGGGAGTAGGCGTTGAGCAGTTCTTC
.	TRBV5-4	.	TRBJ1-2	CASSLEGVHYGYTF	TGTGCCAGCAGCTTGGAAGGGGTTCACTATGGCTACACCTTC
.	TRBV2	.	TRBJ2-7	CASSRQPSYEQYF	TGTGCCAGCAGTCGACAGCCGAGCTACGAGCAGTACTTC
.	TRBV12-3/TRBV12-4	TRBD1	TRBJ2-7	CASSRTGYEQYF	TGTGCCAGCAGCAGGACAGGCTACGAGCAGTACTTC
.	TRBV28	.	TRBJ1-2	CASSLGQGKESYTF	TGTGCCAGCAGTTTGGGGCAGGGGAAAGAGAGCTACACCTTC
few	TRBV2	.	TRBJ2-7	CASSEGIWVQRDEQYF	TGTGCCAGCAGTGAAGGTATCTGGGTACAGAGGGACGAGCAGTACTTC
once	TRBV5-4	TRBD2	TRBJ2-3	CASRSLAGGRTDTQYF	TGTGCCAGCAGGTCACTAGCGGGAGGACGCACAGATACGCAGTATTTT
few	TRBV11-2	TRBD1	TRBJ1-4	CASSSDRGGGEKLFF	TGTGCCAGCAGCTCGGACAGGGGGGGCGGAGAAAAACTGTTTTTT
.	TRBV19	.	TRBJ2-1	CASSSDLLRNEQFF	TGTGCCAGTAGTAGCGACCTACTGCGGAATGAGCAGTTCTTC
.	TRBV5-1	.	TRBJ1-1	CASSPRTLNTEAFF	TGCGCCAGCAGCCCCAGGACACTAAACACTGAAGCTTTCTTT
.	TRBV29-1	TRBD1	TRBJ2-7	CSVGGVDRSPYEQYF	TGCAGCGTTGGAGGCGTGGACAGGAGTCCCTACGAGCAGTACTTC
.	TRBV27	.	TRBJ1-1	CASSSPRGNTEAFF	TGTGCCAGCAGTTCCCCCCGAGGGAACACTGAAGCTTTCTTT
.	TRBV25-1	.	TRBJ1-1	CASSDKGGGTEAFF	TGTGCCAGCAGTGATAAGGGGGGAGGGACTGAAGCTTTCTTT
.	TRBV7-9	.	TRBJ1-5	CASTAGGNQPQHF	TGTGCCAGCACAGCGGGGGGCAATCAGCCCCAGCATTTT
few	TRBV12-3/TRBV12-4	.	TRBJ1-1	CASSFGGKTEAFF	TGTGCCAGCAGTTTCGGAGGGAAAACTGAAGCTTTCTTT
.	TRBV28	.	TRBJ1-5	CASSLRYSNQPQHF	TGTGCCAGCAGTTTGCGGTATAGCAATCAGCCCCAGCATTTT
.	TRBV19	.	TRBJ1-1	CASSSRDSGHTEAFF	TGTGCCAGTAGTAGCCGCGACAGCGGGCACACTGAAGCTTTCTTT
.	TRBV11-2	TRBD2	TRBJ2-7	CASRSLAANYEQYF	TGTGCCAGCAGAAGTCTAGCGGCAAACTACGAGCAGTACTTC
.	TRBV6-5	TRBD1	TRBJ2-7	CASSLTGGMSYEQYF	TGTGCCAGCAGTCTGACAGGGGGCATGTCCTACGAGCAGTACTTC
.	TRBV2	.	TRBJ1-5	CASRQGTSNQPQHF	TGTGCCAGCAGGCAGGGGACTAGCAATCAGCCCCAGCATTTT
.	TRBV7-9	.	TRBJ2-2	CASSLQYGRDTGELFF	TGTGCCAGCAGCTTACAATATGGCAGGGACACCGGGGAGCTGTTTTTT
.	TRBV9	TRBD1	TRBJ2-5	CASSLTSRDREDPETQYF	TGTGCCAGCAGCTTAACATCCCGGGACAGGGAGGACCCAGAGACCCAGTACTTC
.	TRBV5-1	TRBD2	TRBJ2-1	CASSSHSGSMNEQFF	TGCGCCAGCAGCTCCCATAGCGGGAGTATGAATGAGCAGTTCTTC
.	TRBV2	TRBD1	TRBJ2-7	CASRDRGYEQYF	TGTGCCAGCCGGGACAGGGGCTACGAGCAGTACTTC
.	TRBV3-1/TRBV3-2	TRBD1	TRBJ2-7	CASSPRTGATYEQYF	TGTGCCAGCAGCCCACGGACAGGGGCTACCTACGAGCAGTACTTC
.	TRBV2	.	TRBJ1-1	CASSDRRGRNTEAFF	TGTGCCAGCAGTGATCGTAGGGGCCGGAACACTGAAGCTTTCTTT